This entry concerns a single T cell receptor beta chain. Its antigen remains unknown. The time point denotes: patch test 2, 6 weeks after DPC sensitization. Specified treatment: therapeutic diphenylcyclopropenone sensitization with weekly scalp DPC. Unfractionated whole blood served as the source for total RNA extraction. This sample was included in a study of human T cells and chemical hapten exposure. Germline V lookup: CDR1 ENHRY, CDR2 SYGVKD. Trimming cost V 2 bases and J 0 bases, with 5 bases left between them. This CDR3 region has 13 residues. As originally analysed: The median was roughly 100,000 TCRs per sample, ranging roughly 20,000 to 750,000. Using its own MiXCR run on the RACE reads, TCRdb lists one record per CDR3 protein. It is TCRdb's table, rather than the study itself, that gives the V and J calls and clone size. The sample contains roughly 380,000 distinct CDR3 sequences, roughly 6.3% of which appear only once.

Findings and limits, study-wide: Given that the donors had alopecia, their immune response may differ from that seen in healthy people.

The rearrangement links TRBV10-3 to TRBJ2-7; D is unresolved. This sample comprised whole blood, obtained in connection with sensitization to the hapten diphenylcyclopropenone (DPC). This TCR came from a woman between 18 and 29 years old with alopecia areata. Some clones in this sample may be carry-over from other donors' samples. The CDR3: CAISEVASYEQYF. For the CDR3, the DNA is TGTGCCATCAGTGAGGTAGCCTCCTACGAGCAGTACTTC.